This entry features one T cell receptor (beta chain) sequence. Patients of the Seattle cohort, enrolled during active infection, were followed longitudinally. Germline lookup yields CDR1 WNHNN and CDR2 SYGVQD (reference sequence). The CDR3 is made up of 13 amino acids. J was trimmed by 11 bases and V by 3 bases; bases with no gene match: 7. Study processing details: Using reference gene primer amplification, nucleated cell counts were estimated. Data came from immunoSEQ multiplex PCR; TCRdb stores just in-frame clones and leaves some out. V, J and clone size were drawn from that table, and D and trimming were deduced from the DNA. This sample carries 200,000 to 250,000 clones, approximately 78% of them seen once, and the ten largest clones take 8% to 9%. The data stem from a study of blood T cell repertoires in COVID-19. Study background: Sites in the United States, Italy and Spain provided acute and convalescent COVID-19 samples. From T cells, B-cell-depleted T cells, or PBMCs came the material, which was cDNA or gDNA.

The clonotype originates from a woman aged 80 or over with COVID-19, enrolled during active disease. The rearrangement joins TRBV10-1 to TRBJ2-1, with 7 positions matching TRBD2. The sample taken for sequencing was peripheral blood. The CDR3 bases are TGCGCCAGCAGTGAATTCCTTGGGACTAAGCAGTTCTTC. Translation: CASSEFLGTKQFF.